These 28 T cell receptor beta chains share one sample of origin, sequenced in a study of T cells in Graves' hyperthyroidism and ophthalmopathy. Researchers took RNA transcripts and amplified the TCR beta CDR3 regions from them. When the TCR CDR3 underwent first-round RT-PCR, the HTBI primer set was used. TCRdb re-called the multiplex PCR reads with MiXCR, one entry per CDR3 protein. The table records about 700,000 distinct CDR3 sequences, 12% to 15% of them present only once. Material for sequencing was blood. The origin of the receptors is a woman between 18 and 29 years old with Graves' hyperthyroidism.

The rearrangement uses TRBV7-9 and TRBJ1-1; 9 nucleotides match TRBD1. The CDR3 sequence is 14 residues long. Trimming cost V 5 bases and J 4 bases; bases outside gene matches: 5. The germline CDR1 and CDR2 sequences are SEHNR and FQNEAQ (reference sequence). CDR3 nucleotide sequence: TGTGCCAGCAGCCTACAGGGGGCGGCCACTGAAGCTTTCTTT. Amino acids: CASSLQGAATEAFF.

This clonotype appeared a few times. The V call is TRBV12-3 or TRBV12-4, the J call TRBJ2-2; D unclear. This CDR3 has 15 residues. V gave up 3 bases and J gave up 5 bases, with 13 bases separating them. CDR3 in DNA: TGTGCCAGCAGTTTCCGAGGAGTACGGACCGGGGAGCTGTTTTTT. Translating it yields CASSFRGVRTGELFF.

There are many counts of this clonotype. The gene calls are TRBV28 and TRBJ2-7; 10 nucleotides line up with TRBD2. Trimming took 5 bases from V and 5 from J; bases not matched to a gene: 6. Germline lookup yields CDR1 MDHEN and CDR2 SYDVKM. The CDR3 is 14 residues long. This CDR3 reads CASSIAGGLHEQYF. The CDR3 DNA is TGTGCCAGCAGTATAGCGGGAGGTCTCCACGAGCAGTACTTC.

The V gene is TRBV30, the J gene TRBJ2-7; D possibly corresponds to TRBD1 (6 bases). The germline gives CDR1 GTSNPN, CDR2 SVGIG (reference sequence). This CDR3 region has 14 residues. Trimming removed 3 bases from V and 2 bases from J, with 14 bases in between. CDR3 DNA sequence: TGTGCCTGGAGCCGAGACAGGCCCGCCTACGAGCAGTACTTC. Amino acid sequence: CAWSRDRPAYEQYF.

This clonotype occurred a few times. V and J are TRBV20-1 and TRBJ1-5, with 12 bases matching TRBD1. Trimming at V came to 5 bases and at J to 7 bases, leaving 6 bases not matched to a gene. The CDR3 sequence is 14 residues long. Germline lookup yields CDR1 DFQATT and CDR2 SNEGSKA (reference sequence). The CDR3 coding sequence is TGCAGTGCTCGGGACAGGGGGCGGGAACAGCCCCAGCATTTT. Translating gives CSARDRGREQPQHF.

A few counts support this clonotype. The chain links TRBV4-2 to TRBJ2-3; the D is unclear. Trimming took off 3 bases at V and 7 bases at J, with 8 bases between the two ends. CDR1 LGHNA and CDR2 YNFKEQ come from the germline V gene. This CDR3 is 12 amino acids long. The CDR3 coding sequence is TGTGCCAGCAGCCAGGATAGAAATACGCAGTATTTT. The encoded protein is CASSQDRNTQYF.

This clonotype was counted a few times. The chain employs TRBV7-9 and TRBJ2-5; TRBD2 matches 7 bases. V was clipped by 1 base and J by 2 bases; unmatched bases: 7. There are 16 residues in the CDR3. In germline, CDR1 is SEHNR, CDR2 FQNEAQ (reference sequence). The CDR3 nucleotides read TGTGCCAGCAGCTTAGGTCTGCGGGAGCTACAAGAGACCCAGTACTTC. This encodes CASSLGLRELQETQYF.

This clonotype was picked up many times. The chain employs TRBV6-1 and TRBJ1-5; D remains ambiguous. The ends were cut back, 11 bases at V and 5 bases at J, with 19 bases in the middle. CDR1 is MNHNS, CDR2 SASEGT, per germline. The CDR3 loop spans 14 amino acids. Here the CDR3 reads CASSQAGGYQPQHF. The CDR3 DNA follows: TGTGCCTCCTCCCAGGCTGGCGGTTATCAGCCCCAGCATTTT.

This chain links TRBV24-1 with TRBJ1-5; D is undetermined. From germline, CDR1 is KGHDR and CDR2 SFDVKD. V gave up 4 bases and J gave up 0 bases, with 9 bases separating them. The CDR3 spans 15 residues. The DNA for the CDR3 is TGTGCCACCAGTGACTCAGCGTATAGCAATCAGCCCCAGCATTTT. It translates to CATSDSAYSNQPQHF.

This clonotype was counted between two and nine times. V gene TRBV24-1 combines with J gene TRBJ2-1, with 9 bases matching TRBD1. This CDR3 is 17 amino acids long. V trimming: 3 bases; J trimming: 5 bases; junction bases outside the gene matches: 10. Germline CDR1 reads KGHDR; CDR2 reads SFDVKD. The CDR3 DNA reads TGTGCCACCAGTGATCGCGGGACAGGGAGGTTCCACAATGAGCAGTTCTTC. Its protein product is CATSDRGTGRFHNEQFF.

The chain links TRBV29-1 to TRBJ1-2; a possible D gene is TRBD1 (6 bases). This CDR3 region has 16 residues. In germline, CDR1 is SQVTM, CDR2 ANQGSEA. Trimming took off 3 bases at V and 0 bases at J, with 17 bases between the two ends. The CDR3 bases are TGCAGCGTTGACGGGTCGGGACAAATAACTAACTATGGCTACACCTTC. This sequence encodes CSVDGSGQITNYGYTF.

This clonotype has a count of ten or more. The V gene is TRBV6-2 or TRBV6-3, the J gene TRBJ2-2, with a tentative D call TRBD1 (6 bases). Germline V gene lookup returns CDR1 MNHEY and CDR2 SVGEGT. Between the trimmed V and J ends, which lost 6 bases and 0 bases, there was a span of 8 bases. The CDR3 loop spans 14 amino acids. The CDR3 reads CASSDRPNTGELFF. CDR3 nucleotides: TGTGCCAGCAGCGACAGGCCGAACACCGGGGAGCTGTTTTTT.

This clonotype was detected a few times. The chain employs TRBV24-1 and TRBJ1-4, with D perhaps matching TRBD1 (5 bases). Germline loops: CDR1 KGHDR, CDR2 SFDVKD. The CDR3 consists of 13 residues. Deletions cut 5 bases from V and 6 bases from J, with 9 bases between. The CDR3 DNA is TGTGCCACCAGTGGAGGGGCATATGAAAAACTGTTTTTT. Translating it yields CATSGGAYEKLFF.

This clonotype was counted a few times. V gene TRBV7-2 combines with J gene TRBJ2-7; 9 nucleotides match TRBD2. Germline-derived CDR1 and CDR2 are SGHTA and FQGNSA. CDR3 length: 14 residues. Trimming took 3 bases from V and 5 from J; bases not matched to a gene: 5. CDR3 sequence reads: CASSFIAGVDEQYF. The CDR3 bases are TGTGCCAGCAGCTTCATAGCGGGAGTAGACGAGCAGTACTTC.

This clonotype has only a few counts. The CDR3 is CAIGGTGSNQPQHF. For the CDR3, the DNA is TGTGCCATCGGAGGGACAGGCAGCAATCAGCCCCAGCATTTT. This rearrangement joins TRBV10-3 to TRBJ1-5; 8 bases agree with TRBD1. Trimming cost V 8 bases and J 1 base; bases outside gene matches: 4. CDR3 length equals 14 residues. Germline CDR1 is ENHRY and CDR2 is SYGVKD.

This chain joins TRBV7-9 and TRBJ1-4; 9 bases agree with TRBD1. Germline values: CDR1 SEHNR, CDR2 FQNEAQ (reference sequence). Trimming cost V 3 bases and J 0 bases; bases outside gene matches: 8. The length of the CDR3 is 18 residues. CDR3 residues: CASSFRTGDRATNEKLFF. The CDR3 DNA sequence: TGTGCCAGCAGCTTTCGGACAGGGGACCGCGCAACTAATGAAAAACTGTTTTTT.

There are a few counts of this clonotype. This sequence joins TRBV5-4 and TRBJ2-7; 7 bases are a match to TRBD1. Germline V lookup: CDR1 SGHNT, CDR2 YYREEE (reference sequence). The junction had 17 bases not matched to a gene; V was cut back by 3 bases and J by 2 bases. This CDR3 comprises 18 residues. CDR3 loop: CASSWQPLGTEPPYEQYF. Written as DNA, the CDR3 is TGTGCCAGCAGCTGGCAGCCATTAGGGACAGAACCTCCCTACGAGCAGTACTTC.

This clonotype was seen at least ten times. The chain is built from TRBV20-1 and TRBJ2-5; TRBD2 might be the D (7 bases). The V gene lost 0 bases and the J gene lost 4 bases, with 15 bases spanning the gap. CDR3 length equals 15 residues. CDR1 DFQATT and CDR2 SNEGSKA come from the germline V gene (reference sequence). CDR3 sequence: CSARDFRGGGETQYF. The DNA of the CDR3 is TGCAGTGCTAGAGATTTCAGGGGCGGGGGAGAGACCCAGTACTTC.

The rearrangement joins TRBV7-2 to TRBJ2-7; D is possibly TRBD1 or TRBD2 (5 bases each). The CDR3 runs to 12 residues. Germline CDR1 is SGHTA and CDR2 is FQGNSA. V lost 4 bases and J 5 bases, leaving 9 bases between the germline ends. DNA for the CDR3: TGTGCCAGCAGCTCCGGGGCCCACGAGCAGTACTTC. It specifies CASSSGAHEQYF. Looking up the rest from reference TRBV7-2 and TRBJ2-7 gives the full variable domain: GAGVSQSPSNKVTEKGKDVELRCDPISGHTALYWYRQSLGQGLEFLIYFQGNSAPDKSGLPSDRFSAERTGGSVSTLTIQRTQQEDSAVYLCASSSGAHEQYFGPGTRLTVT.

This clonotype was seen many times. The chain combines TRBV7-8 with TRBJ2-1; possibly TRBD2 for D (6 bases). This CDR3 is built from 15 residues. V was shortened by 6 bases and J by 6 bases, with 18 bases between the two germline ends. Germline CDR1 is SGHVS and CDR2 is FQNEAQ. CDR3 protein: CASRRRGGGFNEQFF. The CDR3 DNA reads TGTGCCAGCAGGCGTCGTGGTGGGGGGTTCAATGAGCAGTTCTTC.

There are a few counts of this clonotype. The V call is TRBV29-1, the J call TRBJ2-3, with TRBD2 identical over 12 bases. V lost 4 bases and J lost 2; bases outside the gene matches: 7. The germline V gene encodes CDR1 SQVTM and CDR2 ANQGSEA. This CDR3 spans 16 amino acids. The CDR3 loop reads CSVGGASGGVTDTQYF. Here the CDR3 DNA reads TGCAGCGTTGGGGGGGCTAGCGGGGGGGTCACAGATACGCAGTATTTT.

As to this clonotype: A much larger clonotype is one base distant, so this may be a read error. The V and J genes are TRBV18 and TRBJ2-1, with D unresolved. The last part of the DNA fits TRBJ2-7 better; the J call may be wrong. Germline CDR1 and CDR2: KGHSH and LQKENI. There are 13 residues in the CDR3. The CDR3 DNA follows: TGTGCCAGCTCACCGCTACAAGACAATGAGCAGTACTTC. As protein: CASSPLQDNEQYF.

In its sample, this clonotype was seen many times. Here the CDR3 DNA reads TGTGCCACCTCGACAGGGCGGACTCGGGACACTGAAGCTTTCTTT. Protein: CATSTGRTRDTEAFF. The chain uses TRBV6-2 or TRBV6-3 and TRBJ1-1, with 7 nucleotides matching TRBD1. Germline V gives CDR1 MNHEY, CDR2 SVGEGT. The CDR3 has 15 residues. J lost 3 bases, V lost 10 bases, and 14 bases had no gene match.

The chain carries TRBV18 and TRBJ2-6; D not resolved. CDR1 is KGHSH, CDR2 LQKENI, per germline. Trimming stripped 4 bases from V and 0 bases from J, with 7 bases between. This CDR3 region has 15 residues. CDR3 protein: CASSLPYSGANVLTF. The CDR3 bases are TGTGCCAGCTCACTACCCTACTCTGGGGCCAACGTCCTGACTTTC.

This clonotype appeared a few times. This chain links TRBV10-3 with TRBJ1-2; a possible D gene is TRBD1 (6 bases). The CDR3 has 13 residues. Germline CDR1 and CDR2: ENHRY and SYGVKD. V lost 3 bases, J lost 4 bases, and 9 bases lay in between. The CDR3: CAISETGPYGYTF. CDR3 coding DNA: TGTGCCATCAGTGAAACAGGGCCCTATGGCTACACCTTC.

Concerning this clonotype: A much larger clone lies one base from this, so it may be a read error. This chain links TRBV28 with TRBJ2-4; 9 bases line up with TRBD2. CDR3 length equals 15 residues. The germline CDR1 and CDR2 sequences are MDHEN and SYDVKM. This CDR3 reads CASSFSGGVKSIQYF. The CDR3 region has the DNA TGTGCCAGCAGTTTTAGCGGGGGAGTCAAAAGCATTCAGTACTTC.

In its sample, this clonotype was seen many times. The chain employs TRBV5-1 and TRBJ1-4, with a possible D match to TRBD1 (5 bases). The CDR3 runs to 17 residues. V was clipped by 0 bases and J by 0 bases, with 12 bases between them. Germline V gives CDR1 SGHRS, CDR2 YFSETQ. The CDR3 region has the DNA TGCGCCAGCAGCTTGGCAGGGCCCATTGCAACTAATGAAAAACTGTTTTTT. It is translated as CASSLAGPIATNEKLFF.

V is TRBV20-1 and J is TRBJ2-1; TRBD2 agrees at 7 bases. V shed 0 bases and J 4 bases; nucleotides not matched to a gene: 18. This CDR3 has 19 residues. Germline V gene data show CDR1 as DFQATT and CDR2 as SNEGSKA (reference sequence). CDR3 sequence reads: CSARDKVPKRLAEYNEQFF. DNA for the CDR3: TGCAGTGCTAGAGATAAAGTCCCCAAACGACTAGCAGAATACAATGAGCAGTTCTTC.